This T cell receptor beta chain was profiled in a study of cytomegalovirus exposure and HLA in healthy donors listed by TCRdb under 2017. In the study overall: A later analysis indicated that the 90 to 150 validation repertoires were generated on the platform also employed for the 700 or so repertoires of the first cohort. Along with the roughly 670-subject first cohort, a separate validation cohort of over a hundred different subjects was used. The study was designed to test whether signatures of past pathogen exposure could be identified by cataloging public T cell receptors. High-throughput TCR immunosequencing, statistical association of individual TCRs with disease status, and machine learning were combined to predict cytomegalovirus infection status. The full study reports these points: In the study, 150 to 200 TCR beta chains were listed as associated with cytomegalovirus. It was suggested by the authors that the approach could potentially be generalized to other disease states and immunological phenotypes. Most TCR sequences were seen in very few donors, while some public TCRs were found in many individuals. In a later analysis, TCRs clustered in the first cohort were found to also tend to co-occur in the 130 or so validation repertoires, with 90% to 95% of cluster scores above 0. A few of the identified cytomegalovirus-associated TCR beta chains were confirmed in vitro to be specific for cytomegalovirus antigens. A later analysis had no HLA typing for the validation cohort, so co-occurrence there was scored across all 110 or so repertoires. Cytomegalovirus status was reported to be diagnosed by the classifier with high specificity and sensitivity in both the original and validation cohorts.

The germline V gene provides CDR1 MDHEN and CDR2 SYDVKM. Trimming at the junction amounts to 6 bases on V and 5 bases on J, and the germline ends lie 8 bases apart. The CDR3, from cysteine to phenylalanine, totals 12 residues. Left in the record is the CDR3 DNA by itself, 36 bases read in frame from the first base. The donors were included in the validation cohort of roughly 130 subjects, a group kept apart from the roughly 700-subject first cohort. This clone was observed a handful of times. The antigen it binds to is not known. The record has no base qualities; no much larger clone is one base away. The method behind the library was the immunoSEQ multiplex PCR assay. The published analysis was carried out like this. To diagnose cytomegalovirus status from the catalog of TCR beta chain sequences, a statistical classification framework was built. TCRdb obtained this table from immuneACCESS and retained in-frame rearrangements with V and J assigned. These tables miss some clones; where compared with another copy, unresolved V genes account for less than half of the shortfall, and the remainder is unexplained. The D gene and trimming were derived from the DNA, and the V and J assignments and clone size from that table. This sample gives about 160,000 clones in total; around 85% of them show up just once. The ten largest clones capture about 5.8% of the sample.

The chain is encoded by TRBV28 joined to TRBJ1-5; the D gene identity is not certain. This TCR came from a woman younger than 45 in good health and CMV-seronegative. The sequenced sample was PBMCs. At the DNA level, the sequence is TGTGCCAGCAGCACTAATTATCAGCCCCAGCATTTT. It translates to CASSTNYQPQHF.